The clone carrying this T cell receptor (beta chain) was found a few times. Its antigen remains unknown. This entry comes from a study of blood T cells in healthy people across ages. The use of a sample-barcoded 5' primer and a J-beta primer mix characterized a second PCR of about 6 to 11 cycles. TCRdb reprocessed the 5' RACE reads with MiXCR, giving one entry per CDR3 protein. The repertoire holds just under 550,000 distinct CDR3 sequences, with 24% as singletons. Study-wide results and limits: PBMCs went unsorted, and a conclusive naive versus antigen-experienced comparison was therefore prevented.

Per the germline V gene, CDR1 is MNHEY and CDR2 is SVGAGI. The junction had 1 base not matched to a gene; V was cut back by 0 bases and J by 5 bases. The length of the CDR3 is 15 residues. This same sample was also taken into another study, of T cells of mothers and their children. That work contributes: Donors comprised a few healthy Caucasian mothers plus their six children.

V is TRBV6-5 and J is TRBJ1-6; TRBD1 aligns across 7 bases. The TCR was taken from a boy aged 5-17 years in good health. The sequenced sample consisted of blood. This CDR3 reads CASSYSGTDNSPLHF. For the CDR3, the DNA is TGTGCCAGCAGTTACTCCGGGACAGATAATTCACCCCTCCACTTT.